One sample yielded the 6 T cell receptor beta chains listed below, sequenced in a study of a mutant IDH1 vaccine in newly diagnosed glioma. The time point is: week 11, during vaccination. A 20-mer mutant IDH1 peptide at 300 ug was injected subcutaneously with topical imiquimod. No antigen has been identified for these receptors. The assay was immunoSEQ multiplex PCR, and TCRdb's table has in-frame clones only and misses some. The data hold tens of thousands of clones, with around 73% observed a single time. This specimen consisted of PBMCs, obtained from a glioma patient whose treatment included an IDH1 peptide vaccine. These receptors were obtained from a woman under 30 with glioma.

The chain recombines TRBV10-3 with TRBJ1-4, with D hard to call. Per the germline V gene, CDR1 is ENHRY and CDR2 is SYGVKD. The CDR3 extends over 14 amino acids. Deletions cut 3 bases from V and 6 bases from J, with 11 bases between. The CDR3 DNA is TGTGCCATCAGTGATAAGGGCGGGCATGAAAAACTGTTTTTT. Translated: CAISDKGGHEKLFF.

This chain connects TRBV7-9 to TRBJ1-5; TRBD1 might be the D (5 bases). The ends were cut back, 1 base at V and 7 bases at J, with 14 bases in the middle. This CDR3 has 15 amino acids. Germline values: CDR1 SEHNR, CDR2 FQNEAQ (reference sequence). The CDR3 DNA follows: TGTGCCAGCAGCTTAGGGGACGGAACGTTCCAGCCCCAGCATTTT. It codes for CASSLGDGTFQPQHF. Looking up the rest from reference TRBV7-9 and TRBJ1-5 gives the full variable domain: DTGVSQNPRHKITKRGQNVTFRCDPISEHNRLYWYRQTLGQGPEFLTYFQNEAQLEKSRLLSDRFSAERPKGSFSTLEIQRTEQGDSAMYLCASSLGDGTFQPQHFGDGTRLSIL.

The count of this clone is one. The chain is built from TRBV18 and TRBJ2-2; TRBD1 matches 8 bases. Germline CDR1 reads KGHSH; CDR2 reads LQKENI. The CDR3 covers 16 residues. V was clipped by 2 bases and J by 4 bases; unmatched bases: 6. The CDR3 DNA reads TGTGCCAGCTCACCATTCGTAACAGGGGGCACCGGGGAGCTGTTTTTT. This gives the protein CASSPFVTGGTGELFF.

This clone is judged medium-sized. The V gene is TRBV2, the J gene TRBJ2-2; TRBD2 agrees at 7 bases. CDR3 length: 16 amino acids. Germline V gene sequence: CDR1 SNHLY, CDR2 FYNNEI. The V segment lost 2 bases and the J segment 5 bases; nucleotides outside the gene matches: 8. The CDR3 DNA sequence: TGTGCCAGCAGTGAATCGGGCGGGAGTCAAACCGGGGAGCTGTTTTTT. Protein: CASSESGGSQTGELFF.

The CDR3 region is CASSFQGSETQYF. Written as DNA, the CDR3 is TGTGCCAGCAGCTTCCAGGGATCGGAGACCCAGTACTTC. The chain carries TRBV5-4 and TRBJ2-5; D is possibly TRBD1 (5 bases). The CDR3 length is 13 residues. V lost 2 bases and J lost 5, with 10 bases in between. Germline CDR1 reads SGHNT; CDR2 reads YYREEE (reference sequence).

This clone turned up a few times. The chain couples TRBV27 to TRBJ2-1, with 9 bases lining up with TRBD2. This CDR3 spans 16 amino acids. Germline CDR1 MNHEY, CDR2 SMNVEV (reference sequence). J lost 4 bases, V lost 4 bases, and 8 bases had no gene match. The CDR3: CASSYAGGLRYNEQFF. The CDR3 bases are TGTGCCAGCAGTTACGCGGGGGGGCTACGGTACAATGAGCAGTTCTTC.